The entry below gives a single TCR beta chain sequence along with its context. Its antigen is unknown. TCRdb's table, derived via immunoSEQ multiplex PCR, lists solely in-frame clones and lacks some. The sample has more than 85,000 clones, about 92% seen once. The entry originates in a study of graft-versus-host responses after intestinal transplantation. Overall study context: Every recipient underwent anti-thymocyte globulin induction, then tacrolimus and steroids for 3 to 4 years.

The study, taken as a whole, reports: An association linked early post-transplant HvG declines with peak circulating GvH clone levels. The marrow of recipients harbored GvH clones, and ileum or blood showed some of them first.

Germline CDR1 reads SGDLS; CDR2 reads YYNGEE. This CDR3 spans 13 amino acids. The V end lost 0 bases, the J end lost 5 bases, and 7 bases lay between the germline ends. Sequenced material: unstimulated CD8+ T cells sorted from spleen or lymph node cells, taken before intestinal transplant. The sequence came from a human donor who received an intestinal transplant. The chain employs TRBV9 and TRBJ2-3; D may be TRBD2 (5 bases). CDR3 DNA sequence: TGTGCCAGCAGCGTAGCTGCGGGAGATACGCAGTATTTT. Residues: CASSVAAGDTQYF.